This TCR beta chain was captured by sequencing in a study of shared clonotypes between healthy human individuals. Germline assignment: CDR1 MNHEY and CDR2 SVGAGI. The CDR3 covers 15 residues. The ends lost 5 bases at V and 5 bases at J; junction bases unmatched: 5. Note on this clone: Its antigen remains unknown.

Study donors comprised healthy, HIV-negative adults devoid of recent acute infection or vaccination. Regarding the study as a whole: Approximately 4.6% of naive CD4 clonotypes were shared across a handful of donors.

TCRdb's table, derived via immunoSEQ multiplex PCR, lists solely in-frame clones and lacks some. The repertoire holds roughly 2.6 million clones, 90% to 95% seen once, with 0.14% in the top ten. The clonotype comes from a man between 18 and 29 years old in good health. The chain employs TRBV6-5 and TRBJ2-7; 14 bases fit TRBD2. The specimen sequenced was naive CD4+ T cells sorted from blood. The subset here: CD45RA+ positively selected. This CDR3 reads CASSQTSGRAHEQYF. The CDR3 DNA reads TGTGCCAGCAGTCAGACTAGCGGGAGGGCCCACGAGCAGTACTTC.